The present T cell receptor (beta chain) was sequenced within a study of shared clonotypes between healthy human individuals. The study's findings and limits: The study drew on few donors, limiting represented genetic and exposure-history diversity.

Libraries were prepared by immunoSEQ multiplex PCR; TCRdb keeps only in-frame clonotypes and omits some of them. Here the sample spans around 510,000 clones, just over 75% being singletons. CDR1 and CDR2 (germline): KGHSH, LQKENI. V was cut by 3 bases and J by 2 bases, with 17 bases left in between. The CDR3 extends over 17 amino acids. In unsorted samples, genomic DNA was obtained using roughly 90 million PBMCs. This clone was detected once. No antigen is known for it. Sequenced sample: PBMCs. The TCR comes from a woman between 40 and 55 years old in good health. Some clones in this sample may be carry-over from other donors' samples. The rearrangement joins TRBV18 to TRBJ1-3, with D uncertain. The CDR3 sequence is CASSPSAPRAAGNTIYF. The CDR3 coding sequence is TGTGCCAGCTCACCTTCGGCGCCCCGGGCGGCTGGAAACACCATATATTTT.